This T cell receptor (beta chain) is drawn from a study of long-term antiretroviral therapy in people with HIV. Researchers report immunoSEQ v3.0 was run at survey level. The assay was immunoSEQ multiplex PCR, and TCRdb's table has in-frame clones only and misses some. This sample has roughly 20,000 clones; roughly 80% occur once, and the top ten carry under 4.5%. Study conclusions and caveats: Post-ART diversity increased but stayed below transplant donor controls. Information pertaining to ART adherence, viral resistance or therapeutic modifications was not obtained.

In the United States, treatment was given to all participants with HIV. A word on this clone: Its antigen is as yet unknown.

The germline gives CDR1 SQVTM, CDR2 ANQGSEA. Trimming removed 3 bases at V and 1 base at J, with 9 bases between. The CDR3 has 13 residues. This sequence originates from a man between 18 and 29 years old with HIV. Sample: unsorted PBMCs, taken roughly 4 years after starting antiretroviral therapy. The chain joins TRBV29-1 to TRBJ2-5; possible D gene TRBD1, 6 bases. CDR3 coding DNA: TGCAGCGTTGACGGACAGAGCCAAGAGACCCAGTACTTC. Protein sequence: CSVDGQSQETQYF.